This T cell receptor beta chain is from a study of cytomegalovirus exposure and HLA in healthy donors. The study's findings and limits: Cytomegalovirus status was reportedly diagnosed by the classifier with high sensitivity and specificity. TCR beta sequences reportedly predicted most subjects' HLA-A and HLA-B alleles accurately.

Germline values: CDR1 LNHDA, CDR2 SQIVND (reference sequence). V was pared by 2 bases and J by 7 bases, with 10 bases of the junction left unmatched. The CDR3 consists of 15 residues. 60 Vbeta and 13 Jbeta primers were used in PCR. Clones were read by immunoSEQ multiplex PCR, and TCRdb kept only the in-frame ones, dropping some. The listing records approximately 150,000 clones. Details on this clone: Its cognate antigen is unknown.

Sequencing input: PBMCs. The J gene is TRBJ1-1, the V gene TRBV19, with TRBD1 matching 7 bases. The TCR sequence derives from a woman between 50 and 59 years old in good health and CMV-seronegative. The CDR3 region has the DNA TGTGCCAGTAGTATACCAACGGGACAGCCCCTTGAAGCTTTCTTT. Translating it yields CASSIPTGQPLEAFF.